Given below is one TCR beta chain in context. What it binds is unknown. Use of 60 Vbeta and 13 Jbeta primers characterized the PCR. The repertoire was sequenced with immunoSEQ multiplex PCR; TCRdb's copy has only in-frame clones and lacks some. The sample holds over 130,000 clones, approximately 70% seen once. This entry comes from a study of cytomegalovirus exposure and HLA in healthy donors. Study-wide findings and caveats: In a later analysis, TCR beta V- and J-gene trimming showed a link to a missense DCLRE1C variant. Another analysis was done later, and it associated approximately 17,000 TCR beta sequences with HLA alleles at 0.05 false discovery rate. One cluster of highly shared sequence variants probably arose as a sequencing artifact.

The CDR3 covers 18 residues. Germline CDR1 and CDR2: MGHRA and YSYEKL. The junction had 10 bases not matched to a gene; V was cut back by 0 bases and J by 6 bases. Though probably carrying unrecorded immune exposures, donors were nominally healthy at sampling. This clonotype was sampled from an older woman in good health and CMV-seronegative. Sequences were obtained from PBMCs. The chain carries TRBV4-1 and TRBJ2-4, with TRBD2 identical over 11 bases. CDR3 sequence: CASSQEFGLAGGGNIQYF. DNA for the CDR3: TGCGCCAGCAGCCAAGAGTTCGGCCTAGCGGGGGGTGGAAACATTCAGTACTTC.